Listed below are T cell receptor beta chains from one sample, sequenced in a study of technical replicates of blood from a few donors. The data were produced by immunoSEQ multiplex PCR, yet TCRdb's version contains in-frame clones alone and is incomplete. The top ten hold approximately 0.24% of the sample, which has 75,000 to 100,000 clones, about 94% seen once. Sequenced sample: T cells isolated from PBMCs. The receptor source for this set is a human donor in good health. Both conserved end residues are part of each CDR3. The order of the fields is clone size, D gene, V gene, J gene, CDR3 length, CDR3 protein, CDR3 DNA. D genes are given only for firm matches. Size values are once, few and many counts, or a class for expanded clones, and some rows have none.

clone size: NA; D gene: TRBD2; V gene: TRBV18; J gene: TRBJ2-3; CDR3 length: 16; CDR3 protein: CASSPTTLAGADTQYF; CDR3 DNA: TGTGCCAGCTCACCAACGACACTAGCGGGAGCAGATACGCAGTATTTT
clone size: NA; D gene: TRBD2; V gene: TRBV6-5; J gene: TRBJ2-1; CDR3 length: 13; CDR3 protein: CASAGLADNEQFF; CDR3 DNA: TGTGCCAGTGCGGGACTAGCGGACAATGAGCAGTTCTTC
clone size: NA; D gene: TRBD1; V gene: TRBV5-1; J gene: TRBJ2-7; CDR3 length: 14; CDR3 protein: CASSRLQGANEQYF; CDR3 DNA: TGCGCCAGCAGCCGTCTACAGGGGGCGAACGAGCAGTACTTC
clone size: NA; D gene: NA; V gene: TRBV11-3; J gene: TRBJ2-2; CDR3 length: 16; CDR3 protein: CASSYSGNANTGELFF; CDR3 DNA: TGTGCCAGCAGCTACAGCGGAAACGCGAACACCGGGGAGCTGTTTTTT
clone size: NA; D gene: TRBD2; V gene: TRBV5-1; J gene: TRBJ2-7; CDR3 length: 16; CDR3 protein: CASSLSALAGGHEQYF; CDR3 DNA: TGCGCCAGCAGCTTAAGCGCCCTAGCGGGGGGTCACGAGCAGTACTTC
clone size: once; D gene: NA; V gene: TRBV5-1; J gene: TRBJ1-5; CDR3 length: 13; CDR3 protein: CASSRSPQQPQHF; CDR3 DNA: TGCGCCAGCAGCCGGAGCCCTCAGCAGCCCCAGCATTTT
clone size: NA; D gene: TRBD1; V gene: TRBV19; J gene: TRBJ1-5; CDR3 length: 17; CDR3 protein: CASSLGRGQIKNQPQHF; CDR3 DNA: TGTGCCAGTAGTCTCGGACGGGGACAGATAAAGAATCAGCCCCAGCATTTT
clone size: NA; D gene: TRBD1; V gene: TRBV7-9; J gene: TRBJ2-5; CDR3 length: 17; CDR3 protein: CASSLTLTGGYQETQYF; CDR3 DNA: TGTGCCAGCAGCTTAACCCTGACAGGGGGCTACCAAGAGACCCAGTACTTC
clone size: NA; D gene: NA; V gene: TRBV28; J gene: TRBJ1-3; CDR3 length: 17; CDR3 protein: CASSITLFRDTGNTIYF; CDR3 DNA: TGTGCCAGCAGCATTACTTTATTCAGGGATACTGGAAACACCATATATTTT
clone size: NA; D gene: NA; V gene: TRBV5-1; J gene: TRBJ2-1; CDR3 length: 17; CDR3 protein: CASSLAPIVTGYNEQFF; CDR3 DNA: TGCGCCAGCAGCTTGGCCCCAATAGTTACAGGGTACAATGAGCAGTTCTTC
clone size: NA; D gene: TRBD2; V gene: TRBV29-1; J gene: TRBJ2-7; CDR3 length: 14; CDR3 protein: CSVIRGGDSYEQYF; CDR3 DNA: TGCAGCGTGATTCGGGGGGGCGACTCCTACGAGCAGTACTTC
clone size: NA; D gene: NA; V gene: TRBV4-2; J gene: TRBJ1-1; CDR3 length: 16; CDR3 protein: CASSQPLPQGHTEAFF; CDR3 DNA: TGTGCCAGCAGCCAACCTCTGCCCCAGGGGCACACTGAAGCTTTCTTT
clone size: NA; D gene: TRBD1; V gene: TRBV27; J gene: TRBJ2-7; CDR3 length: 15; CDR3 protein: CASSPPGTGGNEQYF; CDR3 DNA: TGTGCCAGCAGCCCTCCGGGGACAGGGGGTAACGAGCAGTACTTC
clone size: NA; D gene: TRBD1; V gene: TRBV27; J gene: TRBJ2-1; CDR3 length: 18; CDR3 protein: CASRRDKGQAITYNEQFF; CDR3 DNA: TGTGCCAGCAGACGTGATAAGGGACAGGCTATAACCTACAATGAGCAGTTCTTC
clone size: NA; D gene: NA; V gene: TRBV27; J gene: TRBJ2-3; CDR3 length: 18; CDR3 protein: CASTPKAPGLPVVDTQYF; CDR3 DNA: TGTGCCAGCACCCCGAAGGCCCCGGGTTTACCGGTCGTCGATACGCAGTATTTT
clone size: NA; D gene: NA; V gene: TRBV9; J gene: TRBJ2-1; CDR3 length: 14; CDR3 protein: CASSVGGAYNEQFF; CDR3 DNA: TGTGCCAGCAGCGTAGGGGGCGCATACAATGAGCAGTTCTTC
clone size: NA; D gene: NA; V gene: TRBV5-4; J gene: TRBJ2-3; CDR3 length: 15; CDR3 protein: CASSKSTERTDTQYF; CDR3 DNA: TGTGCCAGCAGCAAGAGCACGGAGAGGACAGATACGCAGTATTTT
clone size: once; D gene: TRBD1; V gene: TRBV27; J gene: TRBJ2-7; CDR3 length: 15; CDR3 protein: CASSSPGTGYYEQYF; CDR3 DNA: TGTGCCAGCAGTTCGCCCGGGACAGGGTACTACGAGCAGTACTTC
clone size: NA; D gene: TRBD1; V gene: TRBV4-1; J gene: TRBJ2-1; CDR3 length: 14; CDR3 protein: CASSQEDRGYEQFF; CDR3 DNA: TGCGCCAGCAGCCAAGAAGACAGGGGTTATGAGCAGTTCTTC
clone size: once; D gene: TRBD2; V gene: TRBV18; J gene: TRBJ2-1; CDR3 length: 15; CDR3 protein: CASSPPASGSNEQFF; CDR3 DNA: TGTGCCAGCTCACCACCGGCTAGCGGGAGCAATGAGCAGTTCTTC
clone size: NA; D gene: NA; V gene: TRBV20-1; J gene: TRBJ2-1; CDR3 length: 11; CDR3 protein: CSAIGGAGQFF; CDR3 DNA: TGCAGTGCTATTGGCGGCGCGGGGCAGTTCTTC
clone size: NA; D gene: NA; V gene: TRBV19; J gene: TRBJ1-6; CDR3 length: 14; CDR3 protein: CASSSGYGGSPLHF; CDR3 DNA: TGTGCCAGTAGTTCTGGCTACGGAGGTTCACCCCTCCACTTT
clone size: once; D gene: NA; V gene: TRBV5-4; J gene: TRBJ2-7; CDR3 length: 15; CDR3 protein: CASSRRWQGRNEQYF; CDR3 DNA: TGTGCCAGCAGCCGACGGTGGCAGGGAAGGAACGAGCAGTACTTC
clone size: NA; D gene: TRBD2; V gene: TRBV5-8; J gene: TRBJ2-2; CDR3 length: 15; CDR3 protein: CASSRLAGATGELFF; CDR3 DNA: TGTGCCAGCAGCCGACTAGCGGGAGCCACCGGGGAGCTGTTTTTT
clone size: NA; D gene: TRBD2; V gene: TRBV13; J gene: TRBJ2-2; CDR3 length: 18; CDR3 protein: CASSVLSTSGRATGELFF; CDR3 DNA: TGTGCCAGCAGCGTCCTTTCGACTAGCGGGAGGGCCACCGGGGAGCTGTTTTTT
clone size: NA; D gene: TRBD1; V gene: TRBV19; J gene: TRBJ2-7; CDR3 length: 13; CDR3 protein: CASRGTGTYEQYF; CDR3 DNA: TGTGCCAGTAGGGGGACAGGGACCTACGAGCAGTACTTC
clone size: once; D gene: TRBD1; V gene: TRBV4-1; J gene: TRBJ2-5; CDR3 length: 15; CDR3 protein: CASSHPGQGIETQYF; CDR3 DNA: TGCGCCAGCAGCCACCCCGGACAGGGCATCGAGACCCAGTACTTC
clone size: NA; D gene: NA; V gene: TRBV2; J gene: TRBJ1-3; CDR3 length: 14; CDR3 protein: CASSGGQSGNTIYF; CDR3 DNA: TGTGCCAGCAGTGGTGGACAGTCTGGAAACACCATATATTTT
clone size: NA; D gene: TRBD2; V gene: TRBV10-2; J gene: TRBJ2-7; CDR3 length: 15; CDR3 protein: CASSESREGWLEQYF; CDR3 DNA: TGCGCCAGCAGTGAGTCGAGGGAGGGCTGGCTCGAGCAGTACTTC